This T cell receptor (beta chain) appears in the sequencing data of a study of cytomegalovirus exposure and HLA in healthy donors. Study-level results: First-cohort TCR clusters tended to co-occur in the 90 to 150 validation repertoires, a later analysis found. Across donors, most TCRs were seen rarely, yet some public ones were widespread.

Concerning this clone itself: What it recognizes is unknown.

J was trimmed by 10 bases and V by 4 bases; bases with no gene match: 20. The germline V gene encodes CDR1 MNHNS and CDR2 SASEGT. The CDR3 length is 17 residues. Here immunoSEQ multiplex PCR was the method, and the copy in TCRdb shows in-frame clones only, minus some. The sample yields over 100,000 clones, 89% seen once. The sequence was collected from a woman aged 18-29 years in good health and CMV-seronegative. The sequenced sample was PBMCs. The chain employs TRBV6-1 and TRBJ1-2; 8 nucleotides align to TRBD1. The CDR3 protein is CASSGQLEIGTGRIYTF. The CDR3, as DNA: TGTGCCAGCAGTGGACAGTTGGAGATTGGGACAGGTAGAATCTACACCTTC.